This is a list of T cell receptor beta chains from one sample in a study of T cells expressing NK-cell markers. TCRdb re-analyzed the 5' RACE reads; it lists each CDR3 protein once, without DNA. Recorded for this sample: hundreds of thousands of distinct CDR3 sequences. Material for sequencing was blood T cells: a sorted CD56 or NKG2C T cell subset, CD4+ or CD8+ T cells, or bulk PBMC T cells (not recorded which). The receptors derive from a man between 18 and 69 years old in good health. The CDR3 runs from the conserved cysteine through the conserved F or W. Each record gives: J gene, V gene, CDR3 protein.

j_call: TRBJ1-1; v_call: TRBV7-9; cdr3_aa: CASSPGTTLNTEAFF
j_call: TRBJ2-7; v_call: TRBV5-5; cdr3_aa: CASSLGQNRNEQYF
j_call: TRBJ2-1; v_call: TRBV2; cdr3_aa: CASETELYNEQFF
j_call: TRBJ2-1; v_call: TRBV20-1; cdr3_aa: CSAPGVAGYNYNEQFF
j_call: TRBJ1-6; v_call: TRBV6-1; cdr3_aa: CASTGSYNSPLHF
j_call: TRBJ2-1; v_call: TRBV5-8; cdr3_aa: CASSRAGTSGYNEQFF
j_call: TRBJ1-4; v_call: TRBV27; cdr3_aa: CASSLYKGRTNEKLFF
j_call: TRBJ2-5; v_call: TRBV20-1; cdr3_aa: CSARRGGFQETQYF
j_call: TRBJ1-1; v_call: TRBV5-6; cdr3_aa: CASSAWDTNTEAFF
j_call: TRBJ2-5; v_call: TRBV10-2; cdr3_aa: CASSANSGGDQETQYF